The sequence of this T cell receptor (beta chain) was determined in a study of T cell repertoires in cytomegalovirus infection. Study at large: Public signatures in TCR beta pointed to CMV infection and matching HLA type. Study-level results: The study found HLA-C-restricted CMV-specific TCR beta clonotypes dominating the ex vivo response. The cumulative frequency of public TCR beta families identified carriers of CMV plus the relevant HLA.

This CDR3 is built from 16 residues. The J segment lost 4 bases and the V segment lost 6 bases, leaving 11 bases of the junction unmatched. Per germline, CDR1 LNHDA and CDR2 SQIVND (reference sequence). This clonotype has a handful of counts. No antigen is known for it. TCRdb passed the reads through MiXCR, listing each CDR3 protein once. This sample yields hundreds of thousands of distinct CDR3 sequences, of which 6% to 8% are seen a single time; around 6.5% belongs to the top ten. The sample taken for sequencing was PBMCs. The sequence was obtained from a human donor in good health (CMV status not recorded). Some clones in this sample may be carry-over from other donors' samples. This sequence joins TRBV19 and TRBJ2-7, with 11 bases matching TRBD1. CDR3 in amino acids: CASSTTTGTGGYEQYF. In DNA, the CDR3 is TGTGCCAGTAGCACCACCACCGGGACAGGGGGTTACGAGCAGTACTTC.